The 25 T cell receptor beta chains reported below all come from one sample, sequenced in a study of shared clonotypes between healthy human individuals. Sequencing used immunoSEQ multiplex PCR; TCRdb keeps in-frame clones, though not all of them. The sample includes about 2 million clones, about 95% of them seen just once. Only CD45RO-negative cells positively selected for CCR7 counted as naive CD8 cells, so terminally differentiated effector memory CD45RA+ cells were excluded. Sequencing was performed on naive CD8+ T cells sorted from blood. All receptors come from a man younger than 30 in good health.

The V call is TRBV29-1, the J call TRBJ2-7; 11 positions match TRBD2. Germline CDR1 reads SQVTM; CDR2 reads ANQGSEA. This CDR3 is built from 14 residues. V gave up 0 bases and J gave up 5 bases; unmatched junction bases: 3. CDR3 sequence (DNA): TGCAGCGTTGAAGATCCACTAGCGGGAGACGAGCAGTACTTC. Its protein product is CSVEDPLAGDEQYF.

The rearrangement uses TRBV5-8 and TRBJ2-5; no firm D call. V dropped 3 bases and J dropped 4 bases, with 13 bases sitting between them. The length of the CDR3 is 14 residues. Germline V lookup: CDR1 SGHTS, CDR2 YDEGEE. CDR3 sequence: CASSSAGFGETQYF. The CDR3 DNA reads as TGTGCCAGCAGCTCGGCCGGGTTTGGAGAGACCCAGTACTTC.

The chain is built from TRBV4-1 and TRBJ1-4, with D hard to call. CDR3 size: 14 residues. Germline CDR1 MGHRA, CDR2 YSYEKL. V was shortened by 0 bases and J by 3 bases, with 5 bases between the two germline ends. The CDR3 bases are TGCGCCAGCAGCCAAGACGCCTCTAATGAAAAACTGTTTTTT. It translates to CASSQDASNEKLFF.

The CDR3 reads CASSLAEYEQYF. The CDR3 DNA reads as TGTGCCAGCAGCTTGGCGGAGTACGAGCAGTACTTC. The chain employs TRBV5-8 and TRBJ2-7; unclear D gene. The CDR3 loop spans 12 amino acids. The germline V and J ends were trimmed by 0 bases and 4 bases, with 5 bases remaining between them. Germline V CDR1 and CDR2: SGHTS, YDEGEE.

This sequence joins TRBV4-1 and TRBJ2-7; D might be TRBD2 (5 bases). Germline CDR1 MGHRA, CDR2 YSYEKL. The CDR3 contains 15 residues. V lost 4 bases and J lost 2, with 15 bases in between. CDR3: CASSPRGDTPYEQYF. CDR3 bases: TGCGCCAGCAGCCCACGGGGAGACACTCCCTACGAGCAGTACTTC.

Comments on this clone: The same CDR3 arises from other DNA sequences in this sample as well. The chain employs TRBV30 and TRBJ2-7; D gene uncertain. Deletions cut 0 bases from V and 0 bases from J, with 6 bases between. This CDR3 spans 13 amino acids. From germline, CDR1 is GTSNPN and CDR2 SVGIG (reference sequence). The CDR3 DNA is TGTGCCTGGAGTGTCGATGGCTCCTACGAGCAGTACTTC. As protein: CAWSVDGSYEQYF.

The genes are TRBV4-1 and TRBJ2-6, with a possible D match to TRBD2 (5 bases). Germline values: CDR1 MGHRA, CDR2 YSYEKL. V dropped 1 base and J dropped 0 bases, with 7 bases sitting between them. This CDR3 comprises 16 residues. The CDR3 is CASSQVGSSGANVLTF. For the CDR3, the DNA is TGCGCCAGCAGCCAAGTAGGGAGCTCTGGGGCCAACGTCCTGACTTTC.

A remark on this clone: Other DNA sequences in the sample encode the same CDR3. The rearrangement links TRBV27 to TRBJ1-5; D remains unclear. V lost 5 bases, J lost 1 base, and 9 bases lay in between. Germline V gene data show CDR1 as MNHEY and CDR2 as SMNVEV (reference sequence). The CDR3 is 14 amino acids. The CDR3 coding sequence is TGTGCCAGCAGTCTCGTAGGAAGCAATCAGCCCCAGCATTTT. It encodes CASSLVGSNQPQHF.

The CDR3 nucleotides read TGTGCCAGCAGTGACGATACGACGGCCGGGTCCTTGGAGCCCCAGCATTTT. Protein: CASSDDTTAGSLEPQHF. This rearrangement joins TRBV28 to TRBJ1-5; unclear D gene. V shed 5 bases and J shed 8 bases, with 25 bases lying between them. This CDR3 is built from 17 residues. From germline, CDR1 is MDHEN and CDR2 SYDVKM.

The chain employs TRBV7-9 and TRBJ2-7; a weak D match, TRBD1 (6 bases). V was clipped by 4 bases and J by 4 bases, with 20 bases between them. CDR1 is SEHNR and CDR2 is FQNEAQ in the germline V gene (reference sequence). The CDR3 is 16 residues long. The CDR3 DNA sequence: TGTGCCAGCAGCTCTAACGTCCGGGACACCAGGTACGAGCAGTACTTC. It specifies CASSSNVRDTRYEQYF.

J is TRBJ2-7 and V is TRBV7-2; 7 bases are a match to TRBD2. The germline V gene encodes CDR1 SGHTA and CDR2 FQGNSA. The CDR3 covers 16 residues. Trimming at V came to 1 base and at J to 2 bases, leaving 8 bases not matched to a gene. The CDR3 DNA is TGTGCCAGCAGCTTAGGGGGCCGGGGGGAGACCTACGAGCAGTACTTC. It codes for CASSLGGRGETYEQYF. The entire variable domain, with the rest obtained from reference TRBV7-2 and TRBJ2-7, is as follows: GAGVSQSPSNKVTEKGKDVELRCDPISGHTALYWYRQSLGQGLEFLIYFQGNSAPDKSGLPSDRFSAERTGGSVSTLTIQRTQQEDSAVYLCASSLGGRGETYEQYFGPGTRLTVT.

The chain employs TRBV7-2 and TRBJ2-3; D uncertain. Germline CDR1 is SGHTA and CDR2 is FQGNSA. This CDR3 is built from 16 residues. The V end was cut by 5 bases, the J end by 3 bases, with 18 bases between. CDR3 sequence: CASSPRVPSSTDTQYF. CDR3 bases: TGTGCCAGCAGCCCTCGGGTCCCCTCCTCTACAGATACGCAGTATTTT.

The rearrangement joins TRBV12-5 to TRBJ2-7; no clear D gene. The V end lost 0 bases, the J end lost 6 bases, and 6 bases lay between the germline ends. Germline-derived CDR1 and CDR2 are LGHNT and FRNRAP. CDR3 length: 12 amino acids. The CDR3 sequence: CASGLVGGEQYF. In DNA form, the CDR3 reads TGTGCTAGTGGTTTGGTAGGTGGCGAGCAGTACTTC.

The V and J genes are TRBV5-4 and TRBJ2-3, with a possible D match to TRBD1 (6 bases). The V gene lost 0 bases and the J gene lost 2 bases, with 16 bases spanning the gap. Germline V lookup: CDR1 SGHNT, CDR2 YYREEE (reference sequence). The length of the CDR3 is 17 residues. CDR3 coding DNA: TGTGCCAGCAGCTTGGCCCCCGGACAGCTATTCACAGATACGCAGTATTTT. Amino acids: CASSLAPGQLFTDTQYF. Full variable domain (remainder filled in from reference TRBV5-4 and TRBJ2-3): ETGVTQSPTHLIKTRGQQVTLRCSSQSGHNTVSWYQQALGQGPQFIFQYYREEENGRGNFPPRFSGLQFPNYSSELNVNALELDDSALYLCASSLAPGQLFTDTQYFGPGTRLTVL.

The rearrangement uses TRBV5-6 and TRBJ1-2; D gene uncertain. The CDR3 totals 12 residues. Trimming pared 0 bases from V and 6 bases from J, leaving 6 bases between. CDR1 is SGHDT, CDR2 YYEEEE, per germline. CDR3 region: CASSLDGNGYTF. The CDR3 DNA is TGTGCCAGCAGCTTGGATGGGAATGGCTACACCTTC.

The CDR3 coding sequence is TGTGCCAGCAGCTTTGAGAGTCAAGAGACCCAGTACTTC. Residues: CASSFESQETQYF. The V call is TRBV5-6, the J call TRBJ2-5; D call uncertain. The V gene's germline CDR1 is SGHDT and CDR2 YYEEEE. The ends were cut back, 2 bases at V and 2 bases at J, with 7 bases in the middle. This CDR3 has 13 amino acids.

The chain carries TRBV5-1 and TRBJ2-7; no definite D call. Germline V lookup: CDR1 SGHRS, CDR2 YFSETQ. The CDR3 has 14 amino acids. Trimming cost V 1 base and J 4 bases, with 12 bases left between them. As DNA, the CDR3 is TGCGCCAGCAGCTTGATCAGTCCTGGGTACGAGCAGTACTTC. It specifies CASSLISPGYEQYF. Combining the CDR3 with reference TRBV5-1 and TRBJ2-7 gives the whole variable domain KAGVTQTPRYLIKTRGQQVTLSCSPISGHRSVSWYQQTPGQGLQFLFEYFSETQRNKGNFPGRFSGRQFSNSRSEMNVSTLELGDSALYLCASSLISPGYEQYFGPGTRLTVT.

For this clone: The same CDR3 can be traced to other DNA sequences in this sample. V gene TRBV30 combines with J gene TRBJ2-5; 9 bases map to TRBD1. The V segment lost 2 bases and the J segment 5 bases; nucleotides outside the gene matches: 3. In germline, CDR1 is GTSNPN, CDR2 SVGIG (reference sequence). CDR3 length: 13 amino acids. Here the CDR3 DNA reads TGTGCCTGGAGTACAGGGGGCGGGGAGACCCAGTACTTC. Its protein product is CAWSTGGGETQYF.

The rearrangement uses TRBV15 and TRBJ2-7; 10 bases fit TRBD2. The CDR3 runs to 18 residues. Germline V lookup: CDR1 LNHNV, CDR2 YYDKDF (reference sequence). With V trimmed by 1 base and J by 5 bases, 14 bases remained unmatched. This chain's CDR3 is CATSRASTSGEGWDEQYF. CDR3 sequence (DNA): TGTGCCACCAGCAGAGCAAGCACTAGCGGGGAAGGTTGGGACGAGCAGTACTTC.

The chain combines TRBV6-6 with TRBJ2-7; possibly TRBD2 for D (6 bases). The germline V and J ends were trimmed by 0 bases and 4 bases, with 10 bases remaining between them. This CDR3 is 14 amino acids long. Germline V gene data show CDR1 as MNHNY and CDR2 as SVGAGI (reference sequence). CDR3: CASSYSGEEYEQYF. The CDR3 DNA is TGTGCCAGCAGTTACTCAGGGGAGGAGTACGAGCAGTACTTC.

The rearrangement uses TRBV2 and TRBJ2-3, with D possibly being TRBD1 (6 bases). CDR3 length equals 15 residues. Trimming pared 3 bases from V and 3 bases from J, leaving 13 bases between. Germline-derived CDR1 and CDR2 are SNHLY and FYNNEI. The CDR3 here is CASSDVLQGTDTQYF. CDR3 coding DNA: TGTGCCAGCAGTGACGTCCTCCAGGGGACAGATACGCAGTATTTT.

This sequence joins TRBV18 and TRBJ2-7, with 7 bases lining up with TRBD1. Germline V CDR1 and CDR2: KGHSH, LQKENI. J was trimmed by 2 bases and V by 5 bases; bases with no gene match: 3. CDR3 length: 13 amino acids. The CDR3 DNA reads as TGTGCCAGCTCATCGGGACAGACCTACGAGCAGTACTTC. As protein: CASSSGQTYEQYF.

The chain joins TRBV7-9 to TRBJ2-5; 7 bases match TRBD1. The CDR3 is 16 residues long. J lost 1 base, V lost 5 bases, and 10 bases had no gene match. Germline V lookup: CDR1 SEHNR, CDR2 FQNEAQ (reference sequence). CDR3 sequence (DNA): TGTGCCAGCAGCCCTACTGACAGGGAAGCCCAAGAGACCCAGTACTTC. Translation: CASSPTDREAQETQYF.

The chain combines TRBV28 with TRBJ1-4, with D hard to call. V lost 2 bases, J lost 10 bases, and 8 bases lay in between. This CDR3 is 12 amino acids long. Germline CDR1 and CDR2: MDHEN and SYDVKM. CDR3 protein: CASSLADGKLFF. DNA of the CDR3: TGTGCCAGCAGTTTAGCCGACGGAAAACTGTTTTTT.

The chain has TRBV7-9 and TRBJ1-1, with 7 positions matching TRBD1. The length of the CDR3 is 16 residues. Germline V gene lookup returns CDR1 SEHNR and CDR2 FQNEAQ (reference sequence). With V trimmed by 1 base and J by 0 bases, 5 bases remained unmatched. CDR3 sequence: CASSLVTGRVNTEAFF. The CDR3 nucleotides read TGTGCCAGCAGCTTAGTGACAGGGAGGGTGAACACTGAAGCTTTCTTT.